One TCR beta chain is described in this entry. This sample was taken from a study of blood T cell repertoires in COVID-19. Across the whole study: T cells, B-cell-depleted T cells, or PBMCs supplied cDNA or gDNA.

Sequencing used immunoSEQ multiplex PCR; TCRdb keeps in-frame clones, though not all of them. The repertoire consists of 200,000 to 250,000 clones, with nearly 85% occurring once and the leading ten covering 1.3%. Between the trimmed V and J ends, which lost 2 bases and 0 bases, there was a span of 6 bases. The V gene's germline CDR1 is SGHNT and CDR2 YYREEE (reference sequence). This CDR3 is built from 14 residues. Seattle cases were enrolled at active infection and followed longitudinally. The sequence was obtained from a woman in her thirties with COVID-19, enrolled during active disease. The genes are TRBV5-4 and TRBJ2-4; unclear D gene. The sequenced sample was peripheral blood. This chain's CDR3 is CASSFELAKNIQYF. DNA of the CDR3: TGTGCCAGCAGCTTCGAGTTAGCCAAAAACATTCAGTACTTC. The full variable domain, with the rest looked up from reference TRBV5-4 and TRBJ2-4, is ETGVTQSPTHLIKTRGQQVTLRCSSQSGHNTVSWYQQALGQGPQFIFQYYREEENGRGNFPPRFSGLQFPNYSSELNVNALELDDSALYLCASSFELAKNIQYFGAGTRLSVL.